The entry below gives a single T cell receptor beta chain sequence along with its context. Its antigen is unidentified. The data belong to a study of regulatory T cells in long-lasting Graves disease. Findings and limits, study-wide: Persistent cases favored TRBV28, TRBJ1-2 and TRBJ2-5.

Sequencing libraries for TCR beta were prepared with iRepertoire HTBI primers and Arm-PCR of CDR3 regions. Using its own MiXCR run on the multiplex PCR reads, TCRdb lists one record per CDR3 protein. The data contain about 660,000 distinct CDR3 sequences, approximately 31% of them singletons. The sample's time point: persistent/refractory GD, antithyroid drugs over 5 years with positive TRAb. Isolated PBMC RNA provided the starting material for the TCR library. Germline assignment: CDR1 MNHNS and CDR2 SASEGT. The CDR3 is 14 amino acids. V lost 6 bases to trimming and J lost 7 bases, with 18 bases between them.

The receptor's source is a female donor with Graves disease. The source material was peripheral blood mononuclear cells (PBMCs), sampled when the disease was refractory, from a patient treated with antithyroid drugs. The gene calls are TRBV6-1 and TRBJ1-1, with D perhaps matching TRBD1 (5 bases). The CDR3 region has the DNA TGTGCCAGCAGGGCAGGGCTACTCCGACTTGAAGCTTTCTTT. Translation: CASRAGLLRLEAFF.